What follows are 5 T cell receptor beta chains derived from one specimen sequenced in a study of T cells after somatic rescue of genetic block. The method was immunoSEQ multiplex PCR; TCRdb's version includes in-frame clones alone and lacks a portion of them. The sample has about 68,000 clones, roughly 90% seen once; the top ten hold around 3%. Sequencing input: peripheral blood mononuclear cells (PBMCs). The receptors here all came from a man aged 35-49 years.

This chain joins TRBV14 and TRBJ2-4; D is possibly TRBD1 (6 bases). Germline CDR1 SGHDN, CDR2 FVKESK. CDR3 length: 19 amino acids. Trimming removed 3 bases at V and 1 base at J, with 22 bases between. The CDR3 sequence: CASSQRTRAGDGAKNIQYF. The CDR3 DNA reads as TGTGCCAGCAGCCAGAGGACAAGGGCAGGGGACGGGGCCAAAAACATTCAGTACTTC.

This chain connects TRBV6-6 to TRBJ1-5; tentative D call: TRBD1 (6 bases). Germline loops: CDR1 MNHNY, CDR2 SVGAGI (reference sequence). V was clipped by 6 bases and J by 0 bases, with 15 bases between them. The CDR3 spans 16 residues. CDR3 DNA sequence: TGTGCCAGCAGGCCCAGTGGGGGCCGTAGCAATCAGCCCCAGCATTTT. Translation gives CASRPSGGRSNQPQHF.

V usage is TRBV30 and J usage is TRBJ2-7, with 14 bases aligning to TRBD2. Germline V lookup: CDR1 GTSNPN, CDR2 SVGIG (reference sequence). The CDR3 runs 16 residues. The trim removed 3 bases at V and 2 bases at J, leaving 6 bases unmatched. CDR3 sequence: CAWRGTSGGMPYEQYF. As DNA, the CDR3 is TGTGCCTGGAGGGGGACTAGCGGGGGAATGCCCTACGAGCAGTACTTC.

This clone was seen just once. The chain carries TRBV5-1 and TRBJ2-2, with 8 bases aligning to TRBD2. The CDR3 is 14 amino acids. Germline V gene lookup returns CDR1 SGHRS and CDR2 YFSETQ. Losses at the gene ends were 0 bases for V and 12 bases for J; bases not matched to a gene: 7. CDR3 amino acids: CASSLGQRGNQLFF. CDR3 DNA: TGCGCCAGCAGCTTGGGCCAGCGGGGGAATCAGCTGTTTTTT.

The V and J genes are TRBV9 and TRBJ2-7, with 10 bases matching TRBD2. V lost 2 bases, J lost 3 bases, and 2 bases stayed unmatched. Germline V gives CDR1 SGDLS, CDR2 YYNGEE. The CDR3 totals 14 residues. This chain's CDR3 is CASSVASGGYEQYF. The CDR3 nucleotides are TGTGCCAGCAGCGTCGCTAGCGGGGGCTACGAGCAGTACTTC.